These 8 T cell receptor beta chains were all obtained from the same sample, sequenced in a study of radiation and T cells in renal cell carcinoma. The time point here: blood 2 weeks post-SBRT. The sample's treatment: 15 Gy SBRT to primary tumor, nephrectomy 4 weeks later. Data came from immunoSEQ multiplex PCR; TCRdb stores just in-frame clones and leaves some out. Counted here are roughly 150,000 clones, over 80% occurring once; the ten biggest clones make up over 10%. Material: blood, obtained from a patient whose treatment included radiotherapy and nephrectomy. These TCRs come from a woman in her fifties or sixties with renal cell carcinoma.

The V gene is TRBV6-1, the J gene TRBJ1-1, with 8 bases that match TRBD1. The J segment lost 5 bases and the V segment lost 5 bases, leaving 10 bases of the junction unmatched. CDR3 size: 15 residues. CDR1 and CDR2 from the germline V gene are MNHNS and SASEGT. CDR3 in DNA: TGTGCCAGCAGTCAAAACCCAGGGGGCAGTACTGAAGCTTTCTTT. Encoded protein: CASSQNPGGSTEAFF.

This clone was recorded once. The chain combines TRBV2 with TRBJ2-6; D tentatively reads TRBD1 or TRBD2 (5 bases each). Germline assignment: CDR1 SNHLY and CDR2 FYNNEI. This CDR3 contains 17 residues. Trimming removed 2 bases from V and 4 bases from J, with 15 bases in between. The CDR3 here is CASSEYRTLSGANVLTF. CDR3 nucleotide sequence: TGTGCCAGCAGTGAATACAGGACTCTTAGCGGGGCCAACGTCCTGACTTTC.

This sequence joins TRBV5-1 and TRBJ2-3; 9 bases agree with TRBD1. The V gene end was trimmed by 10 bases and the J gene end by 9 bases; junction bases not matched to a gene: 18. The CDR3 is made up of 15 amino acids. The germline V gene has CDR1 SGHRS and CDR2 YFSETQ. CDR3 nucleotide sequence: TGCGCCTCTACCCCGACGGGACAGGGCCTAGTGACGCAGTATTTT. Its translation: CASTPTGQGLVTQYF.

The V and J genes are TRBV30 and TRBJ1-2; D uncertain. Germline loops: CDR1 GTSNPN, CDR2 SVGIG (reference sequence). The CDR3 sequence is 12 residues long. Trimming left V 4 bases short and J 7 bases short, with 13 bases between. The CDR3 DNA is TGTGCCTGGAACACAGTCTCCTTTGGCTACACCTTC. Protein product: CAWNTVSFGYTF.

The V gene is TRBV6-6, the J gene TRBJ2-7; a weak D match, TRBD1 (6 bases). V dropped 7 bases and J dropped 0 bases, with 16 bases sitting between them. The CDR3 sequence is 15 residues long. Germline V gene sequence: CDR1 MNHNY, CDR2 SVGAGI (reference sequence). CDR3 sequence reads: CASTGHRDISYEQYF. The CDR3 bases are TGTGCCAGCACCGGTCACCGGGACATCTCCTACGAGCAGTACTTC.

This chain joins TRBV9 and TRBJ2-7, with D perhaps TRBD2 (5 bases). V was trimmed by 0 bases and J by 4 bases, leaving 14 bases between them. Germline V lookup: CDR1 SGDLS, CDR2 YYNGEE. The CDR3 sequence is 15 residues long. In DNA form, the CDR3 reads TGTGCCAGCAGCGTAGAACTCGGGGTAGCATACGAGCAGTACTTC. Amino acids: CASSVELGVAYEQYF.

The chain has TRBV6-4 and TRBJ2-1; D is undetermined. The V end was cut by 3 bases, the J end by 0 bases, with 12 bases between. The CDR3 spans 16 residues. The germline V gene has CDR1 MRHNA and CDR2 SNTAGT. CDR3 sequence: CASSDNDPSSYNEQFF. CDR3 nucleotides: TGTGCCAGCAGTGATAATGACCCTAGCTCCTACAATGAGCAGTTCTTC.

The chain joins TRBV11-1 to TRBJ2-7; 10 nucleotides agree with TRBD1. Germline lookup yields CDR1 SGHAT and CDR2 FQDESV (reference sequence). The junction had 12 bases not matched to a gene; V was cut back by 6 bases and J by 7 bases. The CDR3 totals 15 residues. The CDR3 nucleotides are TGTGCCAGCAGAAGACCCGGGGACAGGGGTAGGGAGCAGTACTTC. It codes for CASRRPGDRGREQYF.